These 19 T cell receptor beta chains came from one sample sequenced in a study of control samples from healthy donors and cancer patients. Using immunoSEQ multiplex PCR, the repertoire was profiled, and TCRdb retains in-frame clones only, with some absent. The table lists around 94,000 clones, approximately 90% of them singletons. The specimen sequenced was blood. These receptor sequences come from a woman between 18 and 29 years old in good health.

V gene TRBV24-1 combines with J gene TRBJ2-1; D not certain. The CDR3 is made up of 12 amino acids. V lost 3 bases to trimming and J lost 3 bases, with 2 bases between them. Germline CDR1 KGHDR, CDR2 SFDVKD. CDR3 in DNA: TGTGCCACCAGTGATCGCTACAATGAGCAGTTCTTC. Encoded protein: CATSDRYNEQFF.

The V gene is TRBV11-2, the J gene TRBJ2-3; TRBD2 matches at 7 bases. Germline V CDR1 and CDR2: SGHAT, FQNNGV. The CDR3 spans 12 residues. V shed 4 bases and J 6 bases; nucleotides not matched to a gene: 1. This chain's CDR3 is CASSWEGDTQYF. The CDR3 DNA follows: TGTGCCAGCAGCTGGGAGGGGGATACGCAGTATTTT. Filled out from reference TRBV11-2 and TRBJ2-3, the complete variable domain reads EAGVAQSPRYKIIEKRQSVAFWCNPISGHATLYWYQQILGQGPKLLIQFQNNGVVDDSQLPKDRFSAERLKGVDSTLKIQPAKLEDSAVYLCASSWEGDTQYFGPGTRLTVL.

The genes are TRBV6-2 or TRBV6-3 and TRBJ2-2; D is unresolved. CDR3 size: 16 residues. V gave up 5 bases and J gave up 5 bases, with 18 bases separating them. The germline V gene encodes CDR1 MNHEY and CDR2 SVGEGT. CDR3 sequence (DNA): TGTGCCAGCAGTAGCCCGACTGATGGATGGACCGGGGAGCTGTTTTTT. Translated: CASSSPTDGWTGELFF.

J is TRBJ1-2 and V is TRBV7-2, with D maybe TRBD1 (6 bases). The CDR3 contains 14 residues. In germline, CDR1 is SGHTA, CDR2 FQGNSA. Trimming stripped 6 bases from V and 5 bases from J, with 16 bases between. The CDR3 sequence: CASSPGARDYGYTF. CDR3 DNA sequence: TGTGCCAGCAGTCCAGGGGCGCGGGATTATGGCTACACCTTC.

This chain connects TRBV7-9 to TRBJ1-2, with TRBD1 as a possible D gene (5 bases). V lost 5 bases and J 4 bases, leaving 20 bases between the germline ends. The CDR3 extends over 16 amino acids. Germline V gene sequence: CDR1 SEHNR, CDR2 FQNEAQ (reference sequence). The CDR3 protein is CASSDWRATDSYGYTF. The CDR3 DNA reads TGTGCCAGCAGCGACTGGAGAGCGACAGACTCCTATGGCTACACCTTC.

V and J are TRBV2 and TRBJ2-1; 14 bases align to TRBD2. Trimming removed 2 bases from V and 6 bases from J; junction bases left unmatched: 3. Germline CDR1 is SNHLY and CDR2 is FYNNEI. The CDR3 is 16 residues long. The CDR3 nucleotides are TGTGCCAGCAGTGAATGGGGGACTAGCGGGGGCAATGAGCAGTTCTTC. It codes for CASSEWGTSGGNEQFF. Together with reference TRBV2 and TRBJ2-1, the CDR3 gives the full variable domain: EPEVTQTPSHQVTQMGQEVILRCVPISNHLYFYWYRQILGQKVEFLVSFYNNEISEKSEIFDDQFSVERPDGSNFTLKIRSTKLEDSAMYFCASSEWGTSGGNEQFFGPGTRLTVL.

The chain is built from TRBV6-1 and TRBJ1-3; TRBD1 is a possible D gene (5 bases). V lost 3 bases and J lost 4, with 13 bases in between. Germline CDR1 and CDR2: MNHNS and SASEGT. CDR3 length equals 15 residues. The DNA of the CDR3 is TGTGCCAGCAGTGAGGCAGGGTTCCTAGGAAACACCATATATTTT. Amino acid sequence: CASSEAGFLGNTIYF.

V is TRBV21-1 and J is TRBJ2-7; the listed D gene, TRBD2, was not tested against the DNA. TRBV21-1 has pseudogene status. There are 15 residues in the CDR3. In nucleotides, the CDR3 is TGTGCCAAGAACGGGACTAGCGGGAGTAACTACGAGCAGTACTTC. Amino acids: CAKNGTSGSNYEQYF.

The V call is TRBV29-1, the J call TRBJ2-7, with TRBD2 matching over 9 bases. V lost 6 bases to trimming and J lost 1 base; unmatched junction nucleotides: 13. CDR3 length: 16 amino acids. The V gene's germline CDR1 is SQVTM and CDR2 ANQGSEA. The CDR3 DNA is TGCAGCGTGGGAGGTAGCGGGAGTTCCGCGTCCTACGAGCAGTACTTC. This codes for CSVGGSGSSASYEQYF.

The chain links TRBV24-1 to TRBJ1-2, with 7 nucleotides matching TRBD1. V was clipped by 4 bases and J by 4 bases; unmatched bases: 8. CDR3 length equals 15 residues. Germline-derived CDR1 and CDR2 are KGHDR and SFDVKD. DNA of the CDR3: TGTGCCACCAGTGAGGATGGGACAGACCGCTATGGCTACACCTTC. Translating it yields CATSEDGTDRYGYTF.

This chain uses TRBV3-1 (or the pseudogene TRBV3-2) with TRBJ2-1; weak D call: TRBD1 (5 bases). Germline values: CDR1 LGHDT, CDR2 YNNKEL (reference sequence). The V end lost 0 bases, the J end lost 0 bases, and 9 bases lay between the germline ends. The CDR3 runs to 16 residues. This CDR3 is CASSQERGNSYNEQFF. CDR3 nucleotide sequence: TGTGCCAGCAGCCAAGAAAGGGGAAACTCCTACAATGAGCAGTTCTTC.

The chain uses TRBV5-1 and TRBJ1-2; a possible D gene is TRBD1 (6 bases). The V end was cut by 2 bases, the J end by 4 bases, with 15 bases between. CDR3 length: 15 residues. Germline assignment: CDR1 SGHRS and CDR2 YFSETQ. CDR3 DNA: TGCGCCAGCAGCTTCCCTGACAGGTCGAGCTATGGCTACACCTTC. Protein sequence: CASSFPDRSSYGYTF. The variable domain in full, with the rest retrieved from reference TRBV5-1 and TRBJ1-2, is KAGVTQTPRYLIKTRGQQVTLSCSPISGHRSVSWYQQTPGQGLQFLFEYFSETQRNKGNFPGRFSGRQFSNSRSEMNVSTLELGDSALYLCASSFPDRSSYGYTFGSGTRLTVV.

Here the CDR3 DNA reads TGCGCCAGCAGTGATCAGAACGAGCAGTACTTC. It yields the protein CASSDQNEQYF. The rearrangement links TRBV10-1 to TRBJ2-7, with unresolved D. Trimming shortened V by 3 bases and J by 5 bases, and 5 bases separated the two germline ends. Per the germline V gene, CDR1 is WNHNN and CDR2 is SYGVQD (reference sequence). The CDR3 runs to 11 residues.

The CDR3 sequence is CASSLGQSYNTEAFF. CDR3 DNA: TGCGCCAGCAGCCTGGGACAGAGCTACAACACTGAAGCTTTCTTT. The gene calls are TRBV5-1 and TRBJ1-1; 7 nucleotides agree with TRBD1. Germline CDR1 and CDR2: SGHRS and YFSETQ. V gave up 4 bases and J gave up 2 bases; unmatched junction bases: 8. This CDR3 comprises 15 residues.

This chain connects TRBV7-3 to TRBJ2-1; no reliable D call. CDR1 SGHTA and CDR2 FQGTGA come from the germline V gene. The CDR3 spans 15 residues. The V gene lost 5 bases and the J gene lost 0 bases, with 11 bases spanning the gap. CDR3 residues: CASSPSAVSYNEQFF. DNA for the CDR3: TGTGCCAGCAGCCCCTCCGCAGTCTCCTACAATGAGCAGTTCTTC. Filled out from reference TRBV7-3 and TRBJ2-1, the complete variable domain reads GAGVSQTPSNKVTEKGKYVELRCDPISGHTALYWYRQSLGQGPEFLIYFQGTGAADDSGLPNDRFFAVRPEGSVSTLKIQRTERGDSAVYLCASSPSAVSYNEQFFGPGTRLTVL.

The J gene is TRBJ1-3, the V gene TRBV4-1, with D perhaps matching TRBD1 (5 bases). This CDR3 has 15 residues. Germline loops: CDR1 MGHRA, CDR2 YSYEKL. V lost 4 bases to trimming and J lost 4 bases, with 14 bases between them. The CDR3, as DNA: TGCGCCAGCAGCCCGTGGCAGGGCGGGGGAAACACCATATATTTT. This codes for CASSPWQGGGNTIYF.

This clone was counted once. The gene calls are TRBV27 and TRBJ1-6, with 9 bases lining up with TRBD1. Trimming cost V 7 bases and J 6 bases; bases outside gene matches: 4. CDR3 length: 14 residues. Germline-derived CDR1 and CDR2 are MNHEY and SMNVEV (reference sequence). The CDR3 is CASTRTGVNSPLHF. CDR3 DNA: TGTGCCAGCACCAGGACAGGGGTTAATTCACCCCTCCACTTT.

CDR3 amino acids: CAWSWTSGLTDTQYF. CDR3 nucleotide sequence: TGTGCCTGGAGTTGGACTAGCGGTCTCACAGATACGCAGTATTTT. The V gene is TRBV30, the J gene TRBJ2-3, with TRBD2 matching 10 bases. The CDR3 runs 15 residues. The V gene's germline CDR1 is GTSNPN and CDR2 SVGIG (reference sequence). J gave up 2 bases and V 2 bases, and 4 bases lay outside the gene matches.

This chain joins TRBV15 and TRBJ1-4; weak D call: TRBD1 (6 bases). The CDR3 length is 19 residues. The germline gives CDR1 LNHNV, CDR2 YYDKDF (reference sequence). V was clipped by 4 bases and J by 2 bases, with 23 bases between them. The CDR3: CATSKTPVRGLGTNEKLFF. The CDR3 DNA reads TGTGCCACCAGCAAAACCCCAGTGAGGGGGTTGGGGACTAATGAAAAACTGTTTTTT.